A single sample is the source of the 19 T cell receptor beta chains below, sequenced in a study of T cells in Graves' hyperthyroidism and ophthalmopathy. The TCR beta CDR3 regions underwent amplification using RNA transcripts as the source. Researchers ran a first-round RT-PCR on the TCR CDR3 using the HTBI primer set. TCRdb independently ran MiXCR on the multiplex PCR reads; one entry per CDR3 protein. The sample has about 590,000 distinct CDR3 sequences; 15% to 18% are singletons. Sequenced sample: blood. The origin of the receptors is a woman aged 25 to 39 with Graves' hyperthyroidism.

This clonotype has at least ten counts. The chain uses TRBV6-1 and TRBJ1-2; TRBD1 is a possible D gene (5 bases). The CDR3 is 15 amino acids. Germline CDR1 MNHNS, CDR2 SASEGT. Trimming stripped 8 bases from V and 6 bases from J, with 22 bases between. CDR3 DNA sequence: TGTGCCAGCCATGGGGCGTTCACAGGACGGGATGGCTACACCTTC. Its translation is CASHGAFTGRDGYTF.

This clonotype was counted many times. V gene TRBV2 combines with J gene TRBJ1-2; D remains ambiguous. From germline, CDR1 is SNHLY and CDR2 FYNNEI. This CDR3 contains 13 residues. V was pared by 3 bases and J by 2 bases, with 7 bases between. The CDR3 DNA reads TGTGCCAGCAGTGACACAGACAACTATGGCTACACCTTC. Its protein is CASSDTDNYGYTF.

This clonotype was observed at least ten times. V is TRBV27 and J is TRBJ1-5, with D possibly being TRBD1 (5 bases). The CDR3 runs to 14 residues. Germline-derived CDR1 and CDR2 are MNHEY and SMNVEV (reference sequence). V was trimmed by 5 bases and J by 5 bases, leaving 13 bases between them. The CDR3 protein is CASSTGDVYQPQHF. The CDR3 DNA reads as TGTGCCAGCAGTACCGGGGACGTTTATCAGCCCCAGCATTTT.

This sequence joins TRBV29-1 and TRBJ2-1, with 14 bases fitting TRBD2. V gave up 4 bases and J gave up 0 bases; unmatched junction bases: 5. The length of the CDR3 is 17 residues. The germline V gene encodes CDR1 SQVTM and CDR2 ANQGSEA. This CDR3 reads CSVAGLAGGGSYNEQFF. CDR3 nucleotide sequence: TGCAGCGTTGCAGGACTAGCGGGAGGTGGCTCCTACAATGAGCAGTTCTTC.

This clonotype was counted many times. The V gene is TRBV20-1, the J gene TRBJ2-5, with 15 bases lining up with TRBD2. V shed 1 base and J 4 bases; nucleotides not matched to a gene: 10. The CDR3 length is 18 residues. Looked up from germline, CDR1 is DFQATT and CDR2 is SNEGSKA (reference sequence). CDR3 protein: CSARVYGLAGGERETQYF. The CDR3 DNA reads as TGCAGTGCTAGAGTATACGGACTAGCGGGGGGGGAGCGAGAGACCCAGTACTTC.

This clonotype came up a few times. This sequence joins TRBV6-1 and TRBJ2-7; TRBD2 is a possible D gene (5 bases). This CDR3 is 11 amino acids long. Germline loops: CDR1 MNHNS, CDR2 SASEGT. The CDR3: CAEPSGNEQYF. CDR3 in DNA: TGTGCTGAACCTTCGGGGAACGAGCAGTACTTC.

This clonotype came up a few times. V is TRBV24-1 and J is TRBJ2-3; D might be TRBD1 or TRBD2, each matching 5 bases. Germline loops: CDR1 KGHDR, CDR2 SFDVKD. V lost 2 bases and J lost 0, with 5 bases in between. The CDR3 sequence is 14 residues long. The CDR3 sequence is CATSDWDSTDTQYF. CDR3 coding DNA: TGTGCCACCAGTGATTGGGACAGCACAGATACGCAGTATTTT.

This chain links TRBV7-3 with TRBJ1-2; TRBD1 is a possible D gene (6 bases). Trimming took off 2 bases at V and 7 bases at J, with 11 bases between the two ends. Per germline, CDR1 SGHTA and CDR2 FQGTGA. The CDR3 contains 13 residues. CDR3 sequence reads: CASSLLGGGGYTF. In nucleotides, the CDR3 is TGTGCCAGCAGCTTACTTGGGGGCGGTGGCTACACCTTC.

J is TRBJ2-3 and V is TRBV5-1; tentative D call: TRBD2 (5 bases). CDR1 is SGHRS and CDR2 is YFSETQ in the germline V gene. This CDR3 contains 15 residues. Between the trimmed V and J ends, which lost 4 bases and 1 base, there was a span of 13 bases. The chain's CDR3 is CASSQPPGGTDTQYF. In nucleotides, the CDR3 is TGCGCCAGCAGCCAACCCCCCGGGGGCACAGATACGCAGTATTTT. Full variable domain (outside the CDR3, taken from reference TRBV5-1 and TRBJ2-3): KAGVTQTPRYLIKTRGQQVTLSCSPISGHRSVSWYQQTPGQGLQFLFEYFSETQRNKGNFPGRFSGRQFSNSRSEMNVSTLELGDSALYLCASSQPPGGTDTQYFGPGTRLTVL.

This chain links TRBV6-1 with TRBJ1-2, with 8 bases matching TRBD1. This CDR3 has 15 residues. Trimming took 8 bases from V and 5 from J; bases not matched to a gene: 13. Germline V gene lookup returns CDR1 MNHNS and CDR2 SASEGT. The CDR3 DNA is TGTGCCAGCTCATCGTCCAGGGGGCCCTATTATGGCTACACCTTC. Amino acid sequence: CASSSSRGPYYGYTF.

This clonotype appeared many times. The chain employs TRBV3-1 and TRBJ2-2; D remains ambiguous. V was clipped by 2 bases and J by 4 bases, with 14 bases between them. The CDR3 extends over 16 amino acids. CDR1 and CDR2 (germline): LGHDT, YNNKEL (reference sequence). CDR3 sequence (DNA): TGTGCCAGCAGCCAAAAAAACCGGGCGACCACCGGGGAGCTGTTTTTT. Residues: CASSQKNRATTGELFF.

As for this clonotype: This clone may be a read error of a much larger clone one base away. The genes are TRBV3-1 and TRBJ1-2; unclear D gene. This CDR3 spans 14 amino acids. The V gene lost 5 bases and the J gene lost 2 bases, with 12 bases spanning the gap. Germline CDR1 LGHDT, CDR2 YNNKEL (reference sequence). The CDR3 DNA reads TGTGCCAGCAGCAGACTAGCGACAAACTATGGCTACACCTTC. Translating it yields CASSRLATNYGYTF.

Comments on this clonotype: A read error is possible here, since a much larger clone lies one base away. The chain joins TRBV4-3 to TRBJ2-7; D may match TRBD1 or TRBD2 (5 bases each). The CDR3 extends over 14 amino acids. The germline CDR1 and CDR2 sequences are LGHNA and YSLEER. As DNA, the CDR3 is TGCGCCGGCAGCCCCCTTGAGGGGCCCTACGAGCAGTACTTC. Its translation: CAGSPLEGPYEQYF.

This clonotype occurred many times. This chain connects TRBV2 to TRBJ2-7; possibly TRBD1 for D (6 bases). The ends were cut back, 9 bases at V and 0 bases at J, with 12 bases in the middle. The CDR3 consists of 13 residues. Germline loops: CDR1 SNHLY, CDR2 FYNNEI. The CDR3 region is CARRQVLSYEQYF. The CDR3 DNA reads TGTGCCAGAAGACAGGTCCTCTCCTACGAGCAGTACTTC.

There are a few counts of this clonotype. The rearrangement links TRBV4-3 to TRBJ2-7; maybe TRBD1 (6 bases). The CDR3 covers 14 residues. The ends were cut back, 1 base at V and 2 bases at J, with 9 bases in the middle. Germline assignment: CDR1 LGHNA and CDR2 YSLEER. The CDR3 sequence is CASSQVSGAYEQYF. As DNA, the CDR3 is TGCGCCAGCAGCCAAGTTTCAGGGGCCTACGAGCAGTACTTC.

This clonotype came up a few times. The chain has TRBV19 and TRBJ1-1, with D unresolved. This CDR3 comprises 14 residues. CDR1 and CDR2 (germline): LNHDA, SQIVND (reference sequence). V was shortened by 7 bases and J by 6 bases, with 18 bases between the two germline ends. CDR3 in DNA: TGTGCCAGTACCCCTATATTCAGACTGGCTGAAGCTTTCTTT. This encodes CASTPIFRLAEAFF.

The chain uses TRBV6-2 or TRBV6-3 and TRBJ2-7; weak D call: TRBD1 (6 bases). V was trimmed by 5 bases and J by 4 bases, leaving 18 bases between them. The CDR3 extends over 15 amino acids. Germline lookup yields CDR1 MNHEY and CDR2 SVGEGT. The CDR3 DNA reads TGTGCCAGCAGTGACGGGACACTCGACTTATACGAGCAGTACTTC. Translation gives CASSDGTLDLYEQYF.

This clonotype was detected many times. CDR3 in amino acids: CSAPRQGGSGRPYEQYF. The DNA of the CDR3 is TGCAGTGCTCCCCGACAGGGGGGTTCCGGGAGGCCCTACGAGCAGTACTTC. V is TRBV20-1 and J is TRBJ2-7; 9 bases map to TRBD1. Per the germline V gene, CDR1 is DFQATT and CDR2 is SNEGSKA (reference sequence). Trimming removed 5 bases from V and 2 bases from J; junction bases left unmatched: 16. The CDR3 loop spans 17 amino acids.

This rearrangement joins TRBV19 to TRBJ2-1; 16 nucleotides line up with TRBD2. The CDR3 sequence is 18 residues long. Looked up from germline, CDR1 is LNHDA and CDR2 is SQIVND (reference sequence). V gave up 5 bases and J gave up 0 bases; unmatched junction bases: 4. The DNA of the CDR3 is TGTGCCAGTAGTCGGGGACTAGCGGGAGGGAGCTCCTACAATGAGCAGTTCTTC. It encodes CASSRGLAGGSSYNEQFF.